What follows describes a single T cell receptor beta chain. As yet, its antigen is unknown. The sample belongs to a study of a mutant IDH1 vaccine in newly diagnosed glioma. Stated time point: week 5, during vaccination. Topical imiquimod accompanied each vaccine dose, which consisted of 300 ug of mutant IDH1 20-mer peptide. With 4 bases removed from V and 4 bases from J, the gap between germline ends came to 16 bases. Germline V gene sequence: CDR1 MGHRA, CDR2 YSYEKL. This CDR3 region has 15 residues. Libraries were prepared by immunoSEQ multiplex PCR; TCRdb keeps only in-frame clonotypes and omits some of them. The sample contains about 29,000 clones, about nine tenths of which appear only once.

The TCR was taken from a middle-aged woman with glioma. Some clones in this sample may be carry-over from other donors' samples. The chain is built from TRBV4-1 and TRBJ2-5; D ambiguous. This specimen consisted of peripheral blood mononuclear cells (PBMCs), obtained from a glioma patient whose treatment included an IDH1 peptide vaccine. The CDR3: CASSPSGPDGETQYF. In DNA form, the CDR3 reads TGCGCCAGCAGCCCGTCCGGCCCAGACGGAGAGACCCAGTACTTC.